These 18 T cell receptor beta chains came from one sample sequenced in a study of blood T cell repertoires in COVID-19. This table comes from immunoSEQ multiplex PCR, and its TCRdb copy is limited to in-frame clones, with some not included. Of 140,000 to 150,000 clones in the sample, approximately 80% are singletons; the top ten hold approximately 5%. Sample: peripheral blood. These receptors all come from a human donor in a cohort sampled during active COVID-19.

The V call is TRBV5-1, the J call TRBJ2-6; 9 bases are a match to TRBD2. Trimming at V came to 0 bases and at J to 4 bases, leaving 11 bases not matched to a gene. CDR1 SGHRS and CDR2 YFSETQ come from the germline V gene. The CDR3 extends over 19 amino acids. CDR3 coding DNA: TGCGCCAGCAGCTTGGGCCAAGAGCGGGAGGTAGGGGGGGCCAACGTCCTGACTTTC. It yields the protein CASSLGQEREVGGANVLTF.

This sequence joins TRBV14 and TRBJ2-1; TRBD2 might be the D (5 bases). V lost 2 bases and J lost 4, with 12 bases in between. Germline CDR1 reads SGHDN; CDR2 reads FVKESK. This CDR3 is built from 15 residues. The CDR3 bases are TGTGCCAGCAGCCAAAGAGGGTCCAGGTACAATGAGCAGTTCTTC. This sequence encodes CASSQRGSRYNEQFF.

The chain carries TRBV2 and TRBJ2-3, with TRBD1 matching over 9 bases. V gave up 5 bases and J gave up 3 bases; unmatched junction bases: 3. This CDR3 region has 14 residues. Germline CDR1 SNHLY, CDR2 FYNNEI. The CDR3 DNA sequence: TGTGCCAGCAGTCGGGACAGGGAAACAGATACGCAGTATTTT. Translated: CASSRDRETDTQYF.

J is TRBJ2-1 and V is TRBV2; the match to TRBD2 covers 7 bases. V dropped 4 bases and J dropped 9; count of bases not matched to a gene: 15. The germline V gene has CDR1 SNHLY and CDR2 FYNNEI. The CDR3 runs 16 residues. CDR3 sequence reads: CASSVCGRGRECEQFF. CDR3 bases: TGTGCCAGCAGTGTTTGTGGGAGGGGACGGGAGTGTGAGCAGTTCTTC.

The chain links TRBV5-1 to TRBJ1-1; weak D call: TRBD1 (6 bases). The CDR3 length is 15 residues. CDR1 and CDR2 (germline): SGHRS, YFSETQ. V was cut by 3 bases and J by 1 base, with 13 bases left in between. The CDR3 region is CASSSSLTGNTEAFF. The CDR3 nucleotides read TGCGCCAGCAGCTCCAGCCTGACAGGGAACACTGAAGCTTTCTTT.

This clone was detected only once. The rearrangement uses TRBV5-1 and TRBJ2-5, with D possibly being TRBD2 (6 bases). Trimming stripped 4 bases from V and 4 bases from J, with 11 bases between. Germline CDR1 reads SGHRS; CDR2 reads YFSETQ. CDR3 length equals 13 residues. The CDR3 sequence is CASSPGRGETQYF. For the CDR3, the DNA is TGCGCCAGCAGCCCGGGGCGGGGAGAGACCCAGTACTTC.

This clone was counted between two and nine times. The chain joins TRBV7-9 to TRBJ1-4; TRBD1 might be the D (6 bases). Germline lookup yields CDR1 SEHNR and CDR2 FQNEAQ (reference sequence). Deletions cut 7 bases from V and 0 bases from J, with 21 bases between. The CDR3 runs 18 residues. This CDR3 is CASNQGTGRPATNEKLFF. CDR3 bases: TGTGCCAGCAACCAAGGTACAGGGAGACCTGCAACTAATGAAAAACTGTTTTTT.

V usage is TRBV28 and J usage is TRBJ2-4; the match to TRBD1 covers 8 bases. V trimming: 5 bases; J trimming: 5 bases; junction bases outside the gene matches: 2. Germline CDR1 reads MDHEN; CDR2 reads SYDVKM. This CDR3 region has 13 residues. CDR3 protein: CASSRTGQNIQYF. The CDR3 DNA follows: TGTGCCAGCAGTCGGACAGGGCAAAACATTCAGTACTTC. Variable domain in full (rest from reference TRBV28 and TRBJ2-4): DVKVTQSSRYLVKRTGEKVFLECVQDMDHENMFWYRQDPGLGLRLIYFSYDVKMKEKGDIPEGYSVSREKKERFSLILESASTNQTSMYLCASSRTGQNIQYFGAGTRLSVL.

This chain connects TRBV3-1 (or the pseudogene TRBV3-2) to TRBJ2-2, with TRBD1 matching 10 bases. The J segment lost 5 bases and the V segment lost 5 bases, leaving 8 bases of the junction unmatched. This CDR3 contains 16 residues. The germline V gene encodes CDR1 LGHDT and CDR2 YNNKEL (reference sequence). In DNA form, the CDR3 reads TGTGCCAGCAGCTCCCGACCGGGACAGGGGACCGGGGAGCTGTTTTTT. It encodes CASSSRPGQGTGELFF.

The gene calls are TRBV18 and TRBJ2-3, with D possibly being TRBD2 (5 bases). The length of the CDR3 is 16 residues. CDR1 and CDR2 from the germline V gene are KGHSH and LQKENI. Trimming left V 6 bases short and J 2 bases short, with 18 bases between. The CDR3 nucleotides read TGTGCCAGCTCCCCATCCACGGGGATGCTCACAGATACGCAGTATTTT. It is translated as CASSPSTGMLTDTQYF.

The V gene is TRBV6-5, the J gene TRBJ1-5; D uncertain. In germline, CDR1 is MNHEY, CDR2 SVGAGI. CDR3 size: 14 residues. V was pared by 7 bases and J by 0 bases, with 10 bases between. The CDR3 nucleotides read TGTGCCAGCAACCCCCAGGCTAGCAATCAGCCCCAGCATTTT. Translating gives CASNPQASNQPQHF.

J is TRBJ1-1 and V is TRBV7-9, with TRBD1 identical over 7 bases. The trim removed 6 bases at V and 3 bases at J, leaving 7 bases unmatched. The CDR3 runs to 14 residues. Looked up from germline, CDR1 is SEHNR and CDR2 is FQNEAQ (reference sequence). Here the CDR3 DNA reads TGTGCCAGCAGTTGGACAGGAGGGGACACTGAAGCTTTCTTT. Translation gives CASSWTGGDTEAFF.

The rearrangement uses TRBV5-1 and TRBJ1-4; D is perhaps TRBD1 (5 bases). The V end lost 4 bases, the J end lost 8 bases, and 18 bases lay between the germline ends. The length of the CDR3 is 15 residues. Germline CDR1 is SGHRS and CDR2 is YFSETQ. The CDR3 nucleotides are TGCGCCAGCAGCGGTGACGGAGGGTGGGGCGAAAAACTGTTTTTT. Translated, it gives CASSGDGGWGEKLFF.

The chain couples TRBV11-1 to TRBJ2-1; 8 nucleotides align to TRBD2. The CDR3 length is 15 residues. J gave up 5 bases and V 1 base, and 4 bases lay outside the gene matches. CDR1 is SGHAT and CDR2 is FQDESV in the germline V gene (reference sequence). The CDR3 is CASSLGGLANNEQFF. The CDR3 DNA reads as TGTGCCAGCAGCTTAGGAGGACTAGCAAACAATGAGCAGTTCTTC.

This rearrangement joins TRBV5-1 to TRBJ2-3, with D hard to call. Trimming stripped 0 bases from V and 6 bases from J, with 2 bases between. Germline V gives CDR1 SGHRS, CDR2 YFSETQ. CDR3 length: 11 amino acids. The CDR3 sequence is CASSLADTQYF. CDR3 DNA: TGCGCCAGCAGCTTGGCTGATACGCAGTATTTT.

The chain recombines TRBV7-9 with TRBJ2-5; maybe TRBD1 (6 bases). The CDR3 runs to 15 residues. The V end was cut by 4 bases, the J end by 0 bases, with 12 bases between. Germline-derived CDR1 and CDR2 are SEHNR and FQNEAQ (reference sequence). CDR3: CASSWGQGNQETQYF. The DNA of the CDR3 is TGTGCCAGCAGCTGGGGGCAGGGAAACCAAGAGACCCAGTACTTC.

As DNA, the CDR3 is TGTGCCAGCAGCGTAGAAGCGGGGGCCTACAATGAGCAGTTCTTC. It codes for CASSVEAGAYNEQFF. The chain joins TRBV9 to TRBJ2-1, with 8 nucleotides matching TRBD2. The CDR3 length is 15 residues. V lost 0 bases to trimming and J lost 2 bases; unmatched junction nucleotides: 1. Germline V gives CDR1 SGDLS, CDR2 YYNGEE.

The genes are TRBV27 and TRBJ2-1; D might be TRBD2 (5 bases). Between the trimmed V and J ends, which lost 6 bases and 5 bases, there was a span of 17 bases. CDR3 length equals 15 residues. Germline V lookup: CDR1 MNHEY, CDR2 SMNVEV (reference sequence). CDR3 protein: CASSPGGWSHNEQFF. The CDR3, as DNA: TGTGCCAGCAGCCCCGGCGGGTGGAGCCACAATGAGCAGTTCTTC.